A single sample gave rise to the 24 T cell receptor beta chains below, sequenced in a study of shared clonotypes between healthy human individuals. Produced via immunoSEQ multiplex PCR; TCRdb's table is partial and in-frame only. The table has about 2.4 million clones, over 85% seen once; the top ten hold more than 0.35%. Source material: naive CD4+ T cells from PBMCs. Specified subset: CD45RA+ positively selected. These receptors were taken from a man aged 18 to 30 in good health. Some clones in this sample may be carry-over from other donors' samples.

The V and J genes are TRBV5-1 and TRBJ2-5, with a possible D match to TRBD2 (6 bases). CDR3 length: 15 amino acids. Germline V lookup: CDR1 SGHRS, CDR2 YFSETQ. V shed 0 bases and J shed 2 bases, with 11 bases lying between them. The CDR3 DNA sequence: TGCGCCAGCAGCTTGGCCTTGGAGGGTCAAGAGACCCAGTACTTC. It translates to CASSLALEGQETQYF. Together with reference TRBV5-1 and TRBJ2-5, the CDR3 gives the full variable domain: KAGVTQTPRYLIKTRGQQVTLSCSPISGHRSVSWYQQTPGQGLQFLFEYFSETQRNKGNFPGRFSGRQFSNSRSEMNVSTLELGDSALYLCASSLALEGQETQYFGPGTRLLVL.

This clone turned up a few times. This chain connects TRBV2 to TRBJ1-1; unclear D gene. The CDR3 has 14 amino acids. Germline CDR1 reads SNHLY; CDR2 reads FYNNEI. Trimming removed 6 bases at V and 0 bases at J, with 11 bases between. CDR3 sequence (DNA): TGTGCCAGCAGGCCAGGTCGAATGAACACTGAAGCTTTCTTT. Translating gives CASRPGRMNTEAFF.

CDR3 nucleotides: TGCGCCAGCAGCATAGGGACTAGCGGGACAGATACGCAGTATTTT. Translation gives CASSIGTSGTDTQYF. The rearrangement links TRBV5-1 to TRBJ2-3; the match to TRBD2 covers 12 bases. This CDR3 contains 15 residues. The germline gives CDR1 SGHRS, CDR2 YFSETQ. After removal of 4 bases from V and 3 bases from J, the junction contained 3 bases not matched to a gene.

The chain carries TRBV11-2 and TRBJ1-2; 7 bases map to TRBD1. The CDR3 has 15 residues. V was clipped by 5 bases and J by 2 bases; unmatched bases: 8. Looked up from germline, CDR1 is SGHAT and CDR2 is FQNNGV. DNA of the CDR3: TGTGCCAGCAGCCCTAAGGGGGCCCTCAACTATGGCTACACCTTC. Encoded protein: CASSPKGALNYGYTF.

The chain uses TRBV18 and TRBJ2-3; no reliable D call. The V gene lost 3 bases and the J gene lost 5 bases, with 12 bases spanning the gap. The CDR3 runs 14 residues. Germline loops: CDR1 KGHSH, CDR2 LQKENI. CDR3 protein: CASSPNPNGDTQYF. The CDR3 coding sequence is TGTGCCAGCTCACCGAACCCTAATGGAGATACGCAGTATTTT.

This clone was found once. The chain links TRBV7-9 to TRBJ2-6; D unresolved. CDR1 and CDR2 (germline): SEHNR, FQNEAQ (reference sequence). This CDR3 is built from 17 residues. V was cut by 1 base and J by 4 bases, with 14 bases left in between. The CDR3 protein is CASSLGGPQAGANVLTF. The CDR3 coding sequence is TGTGCCAGCAGCTTAGGTGGACCCCAGGCCGGGGCCAACGTCCTGACTTTC. The full variable domain, rest sourced from reference TRBV7-9 and TRBJ2-6, is DTGVSQNPRHKITKRGQNVTFRCDPISEHNRLYWYRQTLGQGPEFLTYFQNEAQLEKSRLLSDRFSAERPKGSFSTLEIQRTEQGDSAMYLCASSLGGPQAGANVLTFGAGSRLTVL.

This clone appeared a few times. V is TRBV4-1 and J is TRBJ2-2, with 7 positions matching TRBD1. The CDR3 contains 16 residues. CDR1 MGHRA and CDR2 YSYEKL come from the germline V gene. V dropped 3 bases and J dropped 5; count of bases not matched to a gene: 9. In nucleotides, the CDR3 is TGCGCCAGCAGCCACCGATTAGGGGGCGAAACCGGGGAGCTGTTTTTT. Translating it yields CASSHRLGGETGELFF.

This clone was detected once. The CDR3 protein is CASSLASGAWETQYF. CDR3 nucleotides: TGTGCCAGCAGCTTAGCGTCGGGGGCATGGGAGACCCAGTACTTC. The rearrangement uses TRBV7-9 and TRBJ2-5, with D perhaps being TRBD1 or TRBD2 (6 bases each). Trimming shortened V by 0 bases and J by 5 bases, and 13 bases separated the two germline ends. The CDR3 length is 15 residues. The germline V gene has CDR1 SEHNR and CDR2 FQNEAQ (reference sequence).

The CDR3 region has the DNA TGTGCCAGCACTGGGGCGAATGGAGAGACCCAGTACTTC. Its protein is CASTGANGETQYF. V is TRBV6-1 and J is TRBJ2-5, with a tentative D call TRBD1 (5 bases). With 7 bases removed from V and 4 bases from J, the gap between germline ends came to 13 bases. The CDR3 totals 13 residues. Germline CDR1 MNHNS, CDR2 SASEGT.

The J gene is TRBJ1-2, the V gene TRBV6-5; D remains ambiguous. CDR1 is MNHEY and CDR2 is SVGAGI in the germline V gene. This CDR3 has 15 amino acids. Trimming took off 6 bases at V and 9 bases at J, with 23 bases between the two ends. The CDR3 DNA sequence: TGTGCCAGCAGACGGCCCGTTGGGGTGCTCATGAGCTACACCTTC. Amino acid sequence: CASRRPVGVLMSYTF.

This clone showed up just once. The chain uses TRBV6-6 and TRBJ2-7, with D perhaps TRBD1 (6 bases). With 5 bases removed from V and 3 bases from J, the gap between germline ends came to 14 bases. The CDR3 sequence is 14 residues long. Germline values: CDR1 MNHNY, CDR2 SVGAGI (reference sequence). The CDR3 bases are TGTGCCAGCAGTCTTACAGGGACGAACTACGAGCAGTACTTC. Translated, it gives CASSLTGTNYEQYF.

The chain links TRBV28 to TRBJ2-2; TRBD2 might be the D (6 bases). The V end lost 7 bases, the J end lost 4 bases, and 13 bases lay between the germline ends. Germline loops: CDR1 MDHEN, CDR2 SYDVKM. CDR3 length: 14 residues. In nucleotides, the CDR3 is TGTGCCAGCATATTGCAGCGGGCCACCGGGGAGCTGTTTTTT. It translates to CASILQRATGELFF.

The rearrangement uses TRBV2 and TRBJ1-4; tentatively, D is TRBD1 (6 bases). This CDR3 contains 15 residues. Trimming took off 6 bases at V and 7 bases at J, with 18 bases between the two ends. Germline values: CDR1 SNHLY, CDR2 FYNNEI. The CDR3 loop is CASRGPGEMSEKLFF. The CDR3 DNA sequence: TGTGCCAGCAGGGGACCAGGGGAGATGAGTGAAAAACTGTTTTTT.

Note on this clone: Within the sample, other DNA sequences also encode this same CDR3. V gene TRBV28 combines with J gene TRBJ1-2; D is uncertain. V shed 7 bases and J shed 0 bases, with 3 bases lying between them. The germline gives CDR1 MDHEN, CDR2 SYDVKM. The CDR3 is 11 residues long. The CDR3 sequence: CASTANYGYTF. The CDR3, as DNA: TGTGCCAGCACAGCTAACTATGGCTACACCTTC.

This chain uses TRBV18 with TRBJ1-5; tentatively, D is TRBD1 (5 bases). CDR1 KGHSH and CDR2 LQKENI come from the germline V gene. The germline V and J ends were trimmed by 6 bases and 0 bases, with 15 bases remaining between them. The CDR3 contains 16 residues. The CDR3 loop reads CASSPGRVYSNQPQHF. As DNA, the CDR3 is TGTGCCAGCTCCCCGGGCAGGGTCTATAGCAATCAGCCCCAGCATTTT.

J is TRBJ2-1 and V is TRBV5-1; the D call may be TRBD1 or TRBD2 (7 bases each). V was trimmed by 0 bases and J by 8 bases, leaving 12 bases between them. Germline CDR1 and CDR2: SGHRS and YFSETQ. This CDR3 region has 14 residues. CDR3 coding DNA: TGCGCCAGCAGCTTGGGACCAGGGGGGGATGAGCAGTTCTTC. This gives the protein CASSLGPGGDEQFF.

V gene TRBV5-1 combines with J gene TRBJ1-1; D possibly corresponds to TRBD1 (5 bases). V was trimmed by 3 bases and J by 0 bases, leaving 9 bases between them. Germline CDR1 SGHRS, CDR2 YFSETQ. This CDR3 has 14 residues. The CDR3 protein is CASSSPGVNTEAFF. Written as DNA, the CDR3 is TGCGCCAGCAGCTCCCCGGGGGTGAACACTGAAGCTTTCTTT.

The chain uses TRBV19 and TRBJ1-1; D remains ambiguous. V was trimmed by 5 bases and J by 1 base, leaving 8 bases between them. The CDR3 contains 13 residues. CDR1 and CDR2 from the germline V gene are LNHDA and SQIVND (reference sequence). CDR3 DNA: TGTGCCAGTAGTCGGACGAAGAACACTGAAGCTTTCTTT. This sequence encodes CASSRTKNTEAFF.

V gene TRBV11-3 combines with J gene TRBJ2-7; a possible D gene is TRBD2 (7 bases). The CDR3 totals 16 residues. V lost 5 bases to trimming and J lost 5 bases, with 22 bases between them. From germline, CDR1 is SGHNT and CDR2 YENEEA. CDR3 nucleotide sequence: TGTGCCAGCAGCCAGCGCGGGGGCGCGAATTCAAACGAGCAGTACTTC. Protein: CASSQRGGANSNEQYF.

This clone was detected only once. V gene TRBV5-1 combines with J gene TRBJ1-2, with 10 positions matching TRBD1. The CDR3 is made up of 14 amino acids. In germline, CDR1 is SGHRS, CDR2 YFSETQ. Trimming cost V 6 bases and J 6 bases; bases outside gene matches: 8. CDR3 protein: CASTRDRGSDGYTF. The CDR3 region has the DNA TGCGCCAGCACCCGGGACAGGGGTTCGGATGGCTACACCTTC.

The chain recombines TRBV7-9 with TRBJ2-7, with 8 bases lining up with TRBD1. Germline trimming cut 1 base from V and 1 base from J; bases unmatched to any gene: 12. The CDR3 loop spans 18 amino acids. Germline-derived CDR1 and CDR2 are SEHNR and FQNEAQ (reference sequence). The CDR3 coding sequence is TGTGCCAGCAGCTTAGTGGGGAACCGGGACAGGTTATCCTACGAGCAGTACTTC. It specifies CASSLVGNRDRLSYEQYF.

The genes are TRBV5-4 and TRBJ2-1, with TRBD2 as a possible D gene (5 bases). CDR3 size: 14 residues. Germline V CDR1 and CDR2: SGHNT, YYREEE (reference sequence). Trimming left V 2 bases short and J 5 bases short, with 11 bases between. CDR3 loop: CASSLSGGDNEQFF. CDR3 DNA: TGTGCCAGCAGCTTAAGCGGTGGAGACAATGAGCAGTTCTTC.

The CDR3 spells CASSLSRTLGDQPQHF. CDR3 DNA sequence: TGTGCCAGCAGTTTATCTAGGACACTGGGGGATCAGCCCCAGCATTTT. The rearrangement joins TRBV28 to TRBJ1-5; D possibly corresponds to TRBD1 (5 bases). V was pared by 1 base and J by 5 bases, with 15 bases between. Germline V gene lookup returns CDR1 MDHEN and CDR2 SYDVKM. The CDR3 contains 16 residues. Drawing the rest from reference TRBV28 and TRBJ1-5, the complete variable domain is DVKVTQSSRYLVKRTGEKVFLECVQDMDHENMFWYRQDPGLGLRLIYFSYDVKMKEKGDIPEGYSVSREKKERFSLILESASTNQTSMYLCASSLSRTLGDQPQHFGDGTRLSIL.

The V and J genes are TRBV4-2 and TRBJ2-7; tentatively, D is TRBD1 (6 bases). The V end was cut by 0 bases, the J end by 2 bases, with 14 bases between. The CDR3 covers 16 residues. CDR1 and CDR2 (germline): LGHNA, YNFKEQ. CDR3 in DNA: TGTGCCAGCAGCCAAGATTCACAGGGAAGGCCCTACGAGCAGTACTTC. This sequence encodes CASSQDSQGRPYEQYF.